This T cell receptor beta chain was recovered during a study of PD-L1 blockade in urothelial cancer. Study overall: The authors examined blood 3 weeks (second dose) and 6 weeks after treatment start. A median blood sample held approximately 150,000 T cells and tens of thousands of unique TCRs. Study results and limitations: In blood at 3 weeks, tumor-associated clones expanded more among patients with durable benefit.

Assay: immunoSEQ multiplex PCR; the TCRdb copy retains only in-frame clones and omits some. The sample yields some 53,000 clones, roughly four fifths seen once. Described time point: pretreatment peripheral blood. Patients in the study were battling locally advanced or metastatic urothelial carcinoma. Notes on this clone: Its antigen is not known.

V lost 5 bases and J lost 3; bases outside the gene matches: 0. The germline CDR1 and CDR2 sequences are MDHEN and SYDVKM. CDR3 length: 12 amino acids. This chain connects TRBV28 to TRBJ2-7; 8 positions match TRBD1. This receptor was identified in a man in his 70s with urothelial cancer. The sequencing used PBMCs, collected around atezolizumab (anti-PD-L1) treatment. CDR3 in DNA: TGTGCCAGCAGTGGACAGGGCTACGAGCAGTACTTC. It encodes CASSGQGYEQYF.